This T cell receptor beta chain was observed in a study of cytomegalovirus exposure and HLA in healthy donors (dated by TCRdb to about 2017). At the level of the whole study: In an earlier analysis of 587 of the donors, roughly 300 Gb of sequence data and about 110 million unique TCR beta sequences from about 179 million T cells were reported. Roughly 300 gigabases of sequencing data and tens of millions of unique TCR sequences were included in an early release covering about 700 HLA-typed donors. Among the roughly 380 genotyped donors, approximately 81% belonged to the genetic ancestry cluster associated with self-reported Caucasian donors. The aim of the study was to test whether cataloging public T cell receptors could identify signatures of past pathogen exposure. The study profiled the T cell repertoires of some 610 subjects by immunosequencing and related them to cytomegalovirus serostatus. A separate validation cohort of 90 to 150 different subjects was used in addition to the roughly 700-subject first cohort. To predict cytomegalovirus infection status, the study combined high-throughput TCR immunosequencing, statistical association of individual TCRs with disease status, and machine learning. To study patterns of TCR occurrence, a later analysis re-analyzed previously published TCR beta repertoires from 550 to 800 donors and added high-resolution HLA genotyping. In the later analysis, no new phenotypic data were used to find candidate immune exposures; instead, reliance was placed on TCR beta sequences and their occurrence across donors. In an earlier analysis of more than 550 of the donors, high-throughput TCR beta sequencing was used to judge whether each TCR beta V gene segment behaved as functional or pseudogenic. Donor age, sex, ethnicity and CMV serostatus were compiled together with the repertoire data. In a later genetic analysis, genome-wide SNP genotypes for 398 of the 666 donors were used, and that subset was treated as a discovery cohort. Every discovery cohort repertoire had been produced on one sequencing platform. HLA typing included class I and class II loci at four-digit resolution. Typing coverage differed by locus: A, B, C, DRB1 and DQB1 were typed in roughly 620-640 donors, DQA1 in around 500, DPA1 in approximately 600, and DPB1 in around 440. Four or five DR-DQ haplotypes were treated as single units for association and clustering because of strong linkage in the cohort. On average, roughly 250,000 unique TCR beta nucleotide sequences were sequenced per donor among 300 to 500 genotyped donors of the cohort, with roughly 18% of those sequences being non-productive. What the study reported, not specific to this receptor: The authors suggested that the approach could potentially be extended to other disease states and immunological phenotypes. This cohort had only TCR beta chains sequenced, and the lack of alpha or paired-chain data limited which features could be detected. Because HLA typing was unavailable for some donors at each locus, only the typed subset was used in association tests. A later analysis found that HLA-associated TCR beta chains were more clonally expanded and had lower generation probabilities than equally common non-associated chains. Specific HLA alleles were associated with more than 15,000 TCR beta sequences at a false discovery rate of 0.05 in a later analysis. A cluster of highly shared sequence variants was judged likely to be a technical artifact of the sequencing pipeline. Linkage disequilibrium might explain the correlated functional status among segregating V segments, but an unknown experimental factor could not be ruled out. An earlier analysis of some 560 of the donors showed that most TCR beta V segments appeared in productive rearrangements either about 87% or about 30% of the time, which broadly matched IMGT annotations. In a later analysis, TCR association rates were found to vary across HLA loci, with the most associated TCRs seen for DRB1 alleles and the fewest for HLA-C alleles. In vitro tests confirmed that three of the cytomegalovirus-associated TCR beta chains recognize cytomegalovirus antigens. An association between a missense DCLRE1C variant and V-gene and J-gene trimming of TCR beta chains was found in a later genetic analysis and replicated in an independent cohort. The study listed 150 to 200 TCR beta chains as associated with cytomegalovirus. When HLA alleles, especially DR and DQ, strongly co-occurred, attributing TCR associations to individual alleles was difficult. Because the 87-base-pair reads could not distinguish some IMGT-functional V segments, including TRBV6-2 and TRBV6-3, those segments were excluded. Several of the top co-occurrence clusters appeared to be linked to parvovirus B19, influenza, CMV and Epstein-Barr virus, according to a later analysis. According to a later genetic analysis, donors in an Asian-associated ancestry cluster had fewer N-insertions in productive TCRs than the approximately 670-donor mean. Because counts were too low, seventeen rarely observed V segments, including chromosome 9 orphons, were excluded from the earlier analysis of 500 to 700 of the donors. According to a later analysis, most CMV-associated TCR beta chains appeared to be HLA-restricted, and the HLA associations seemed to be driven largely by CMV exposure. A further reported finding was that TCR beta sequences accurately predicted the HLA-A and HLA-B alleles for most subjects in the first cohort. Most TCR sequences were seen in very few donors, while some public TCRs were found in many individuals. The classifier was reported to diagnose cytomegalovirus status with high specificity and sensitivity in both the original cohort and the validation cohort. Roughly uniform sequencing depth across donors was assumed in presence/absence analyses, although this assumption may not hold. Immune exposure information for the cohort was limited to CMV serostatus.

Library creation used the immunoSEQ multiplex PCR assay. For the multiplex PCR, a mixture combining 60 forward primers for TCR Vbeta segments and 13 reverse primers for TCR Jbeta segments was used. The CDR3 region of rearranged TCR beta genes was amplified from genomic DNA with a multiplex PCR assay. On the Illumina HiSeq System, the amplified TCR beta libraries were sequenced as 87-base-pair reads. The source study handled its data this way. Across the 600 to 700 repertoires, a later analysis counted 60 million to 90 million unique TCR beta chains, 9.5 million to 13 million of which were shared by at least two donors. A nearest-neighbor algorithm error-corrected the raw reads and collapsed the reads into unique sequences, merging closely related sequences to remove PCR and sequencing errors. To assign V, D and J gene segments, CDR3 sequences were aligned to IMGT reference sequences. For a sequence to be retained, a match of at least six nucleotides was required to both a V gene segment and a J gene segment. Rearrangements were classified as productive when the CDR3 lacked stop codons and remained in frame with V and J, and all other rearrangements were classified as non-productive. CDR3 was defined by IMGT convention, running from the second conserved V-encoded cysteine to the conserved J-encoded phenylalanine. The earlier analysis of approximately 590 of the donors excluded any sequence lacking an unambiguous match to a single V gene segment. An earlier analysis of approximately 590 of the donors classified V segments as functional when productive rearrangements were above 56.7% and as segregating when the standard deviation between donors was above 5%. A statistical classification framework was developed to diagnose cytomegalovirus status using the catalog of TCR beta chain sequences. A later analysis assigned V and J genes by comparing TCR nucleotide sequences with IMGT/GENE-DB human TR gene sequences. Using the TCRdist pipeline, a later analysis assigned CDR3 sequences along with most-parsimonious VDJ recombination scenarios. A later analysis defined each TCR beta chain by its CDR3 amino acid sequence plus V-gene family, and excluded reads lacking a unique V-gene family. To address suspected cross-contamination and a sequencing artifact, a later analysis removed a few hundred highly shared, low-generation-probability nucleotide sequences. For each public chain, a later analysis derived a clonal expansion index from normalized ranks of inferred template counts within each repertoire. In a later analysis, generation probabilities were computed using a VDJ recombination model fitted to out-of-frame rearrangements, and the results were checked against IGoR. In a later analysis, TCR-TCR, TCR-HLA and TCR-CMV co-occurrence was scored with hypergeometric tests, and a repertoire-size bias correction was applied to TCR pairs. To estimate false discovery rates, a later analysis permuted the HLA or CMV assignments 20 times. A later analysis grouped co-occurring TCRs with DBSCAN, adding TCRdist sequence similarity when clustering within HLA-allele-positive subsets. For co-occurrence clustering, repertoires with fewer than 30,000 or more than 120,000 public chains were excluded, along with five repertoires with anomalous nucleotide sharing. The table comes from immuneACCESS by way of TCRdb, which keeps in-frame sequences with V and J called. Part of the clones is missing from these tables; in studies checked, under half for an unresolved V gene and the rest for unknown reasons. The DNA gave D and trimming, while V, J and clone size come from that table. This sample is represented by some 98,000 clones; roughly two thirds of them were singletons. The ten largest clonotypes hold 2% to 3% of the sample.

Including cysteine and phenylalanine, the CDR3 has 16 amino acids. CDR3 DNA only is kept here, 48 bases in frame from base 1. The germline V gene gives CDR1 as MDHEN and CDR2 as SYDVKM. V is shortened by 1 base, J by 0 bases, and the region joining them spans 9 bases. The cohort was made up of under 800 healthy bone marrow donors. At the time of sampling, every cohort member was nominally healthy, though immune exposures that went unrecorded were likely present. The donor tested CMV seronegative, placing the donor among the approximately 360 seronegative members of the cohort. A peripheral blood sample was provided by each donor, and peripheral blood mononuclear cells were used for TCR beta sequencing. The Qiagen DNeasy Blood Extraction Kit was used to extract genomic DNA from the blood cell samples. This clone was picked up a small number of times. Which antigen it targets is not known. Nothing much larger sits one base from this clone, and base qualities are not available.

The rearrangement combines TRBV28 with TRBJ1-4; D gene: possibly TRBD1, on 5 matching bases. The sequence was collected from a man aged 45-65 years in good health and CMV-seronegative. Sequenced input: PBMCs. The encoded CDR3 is CASSLYQGATNEKLFF. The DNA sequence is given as TGTGCCAGCAGTTTATATCAGGGCGCAACTAATGAAAAACTGTTTTTT.